The 30 T cell receptor beta chains below were found in one sample sequenced in a study of post-analysis software for immune sequencing data. Study findings and constraints: Patients carried five TRBV segments more frequently than controls did, and TRBV5-6, TRBV5-1 and TRBV20-1 were among them.

These receptors' targets are unknown. Unique molecular identifiers were built into the TCR beta cDNA libraries. TCRdb recomputed calls from the PCR reads with MiXCR, one row per CDR3 protein. This table holds fewer than 550,000 distinct CDR3 sequences, around 31% found once. Sequences were obtained from blood. The receptors shown here come from a girl under 18 with multiple sclerosis.

This clonotype was counted between two and nine times. The genes are TRBV25-1 and TRBJ2-1; 9 bases map to TRBD2. Germline V gives CDR1 MGHDK, CDR2 SYGVNS. The V segment lost 4 bases and the J segment 7 bases; nucleotides outside the gene matches: 14. The CDR3 consists of 17 residues. CDR3 in amino acids: CASSGPLAGRLKNEQFF. CDR3 bases: TGTGCCAGCAGTGGACCTCTAGCGGGGAGATTGAAAAATGAGCAGTTCTTC.

This rearrangement joins TRBV3-1 to TRBJ2-5, with TRBD2 matching over 11 bases. CDR3 length equals 16 residues. Trimming at V came to 1 base and at J to 2 bases, leaving 3 bases not matched to a gene. Germline values: CDR1 LGHDT, CDR2 YNNKEL (reference sequence). CDR3 in DNA: TGTGCCAGCAGCCAAGCAATAGCGGGGGGGCAAGAGACCCAGTACTTC. Amino acids: CASSQAIAGGQETQYF.

V gene TRBV20-1 combines with J gene TRBJ2-5; D call uncertain. Trimming took off 6 bases at V and 7 bases at J, with 9 bases between the two ends. The CDR3 is 10 residues long. Per the germline V gene, CDR1 is DFQATT and CDR2 is SNEGSKA (reference sequence). This CDR3 is CSAEEGTQYF. The DNA of the CDR3 is TGCAGTGCAGAGGAAGGGACCCAGTACTTC.

The chain uses TRBV29-1 and TRBJ2-7, with 10 bases aligning to TRBD1. Germline V CDR1 and CDR2: SQVTM, ANQGSEA. V trimming: 1 base; J trimming: 2 bases; junction bases outside the gene matches: 2. The CDR3 totals 14 residues. In DNA form, the CDR3 reads TGCAGCGTTGAAGGACAGGGGGCTGCCTACGAGCAGTACTTC. Protein product: CSVEGQGAAYEQYF.

A word on this clonotype: The junction and the germline gene differ at one end; a read error may be behind it. This sequence joins TRBV10-3 and TRBJ2-7; tentative D call: TRBD2 (7 bases). Per germline, CDR1 ENHRY and CDR2 SYGVKD. The CDR3 consists of 14 residues. The CDR3, as DNA: TGTGTCATCAGTGACACGGGGGGCGGCTACGAGCAGTACTTC. It codes for CVISDTGGGYEQYF.

The chain uses TRBV29-1 and TRBJ1-1; the match to TRBD1 covers 8 bases. The CDR3 is made up of 12 amino acids. After removal of 4 bases from V and 7 bases from J, the junction contained 5 bases not matched to a gene. Germline loops: CDR1 SQVTM, CDR2 ANQGSEA. The CDR3 loop is CSVGGQEFEAFF. Here the CDR3 DNA reads TGCAGCGTTGGGGGACAGGAGTTTGAAGCTTTCTTT.

The chain has TRBV7-9 and TRBJ2-7; D unclear. The CDR3 runs to 14 residues. Between the trimmed V and J ends, which lost 1 base and 2 bases, there was a span of 9 bases. CDR1 is SEHNR and CDR2 is FQNEAQ in the germline V gene (reference sequence). CDR3 in DNA: TGTGCCAGCAGCTTAGGCAGAGTCACCTACGAGCAGTACTTC. Its protein is CASSLGRVTYEQYF.

This clonotype was picked up a small number of times. The chain has TRBV7-2 and TRBJ2-3; 12 positions match TRBD2. The CDR3 runs to 16 residues. V trimming: 2 bases; J trimming: 2 bases; junction bases outside the gene matches: 2. Germline V gene sequence: CDR1 SGHTA, CDR2 FQGNSA. In nucleotides, the CDR3 is TGTGCCAGCAGCTTACGACTAGCGGGGGTCACAGATACGCAGTATTTT. Protein: CASSLRLAGVTDTQYF.

This clonotype was detected only a few times. The V and J genes are TRBV5-1 and TRBJ2-7; 7 bases are shared with TRBD1. The CDR3 has 15 amino acids. The ends lost 2 bases at V and 4 bases at J; junction bases unmatched: 9. Germline V lookup: CDR1 SGHRS, CDR2 YFSETQ. CDR3 region: CASSLQGLSAYEQYF. CDR3 bases: TGCGCCAGCAGCTTACAGGGGTTAAGTGCTTACGAGCAGTACTTC. The full variable domain, with the rest looked up from reference TRBV5-1 and TRBJ2-7, is KAGVTQTPRYLIKTRGQQVTLSCSPISGHRSVSWYQQTPGQGLQFLFEYFSETQRNKGNFPGRFSGRQFSNSRSEMNVSTLELGDSALYLCASSLQGLSAYEQYFGPGTRLTVT.

The chain employs TRBV6-6 and TRBJ1-1, with D unclear. The CDR3 contains 13 residues. Germline values: CDR1 MNHNY, CDR2 SVGAGI (reference sequence). Trimming shortened V by 7 bases and J by 1 base, and 10 bases separated the two germline ends. The CDR3 nucleotides are TGTGCCAGCACTCTTTGGTCGAACACTGAAGCTTTCTTT. Its translation: CASTLWSNTEAFF.

This clonotype was detected only a few times. The V call is TRBV10-3, the J call TRBJ2-1; tentative D call: TRBD2 (6 bases). In germline, CDR1 is ENHRY, CDR2 SYGVKD. Trimming pared 4 bases from V and 5 bases from J, leaving 12 bases between. The CDR3 extends over 14 amino acids. The CDR3 DNA is TGTGCCATCAGTGCGGGACTGACCGACAATGAGCAGTTCTTC. This sequence encodes CAISAGLTDNEQFF.

The chain recombines TRBV5-6 with TRBJ1-1, with 7 bases aligning to TRBD1. Germline V gene data show CDR1 as SGHDT and CDR2 as YYEEEE. This CDR3 has 16 amino acids. V lost 4 bases to trimming and J lost 3 bases; unmatched junction nucleotides: 12. In DNA form, the CDR3 reads TGTGCCAGCAGCCGGGGGACAGCCCGGCGGGACACTGAAGCTTTCTTT. As protein: CASSRGTARRDTEAFF.

The J gene is TRBJ1-2, the V gene TRBV7-9; 9 bases map to TRBD1. V shed 5 bases, J shed 7 bases, and the junction held 2 bases outside the gene matches. The CDR3 consists of 12 residues. Germline loops: CDR1 SEHNR, CDR2 FQNEAQ (reference sequence). The CDR3 loop reads CASSRDRAGYTF. Here the CDR3 DNA reads TGTGCCAGCAGCCGGGACAGGGCTGGCTACACCTTC.

The rearrangement joins TRBV4-1 to TRBJ2-2; D is uncertain. Germline V gene sequence: CDR1 MGHRA, CDR2 YSYEKL. Trimming took off 3 bases at V and 5 bases at J, with 4 bases between the two ends. This CDR3 has 12 amino acids. CDR3 DNA: TGCGCCAGCAGCCAGCCTACCGGGGAGCTGTTTTTT. It encodes CASSQPTGELFF.

In this sample, this clonotype turned up a few times. This sequence joins TRBV19 and TRBJ2-3; D is perhaps TRBD2 (5 bases). V was clipped by 8 bases and J by 5 bases, with 8 bases between them. This CDR3 is built from 11 residues. Germline V gene sequence: CDR1 LNHDA, CDR2 SQIVND (reference sequence). The CDR3 sequence is CASWELDTQYF. The CDR3 coding sequence is TGTGCCAGTTGGGAGTTAGATACGCAGTATTTT.

J is TRBJ2-2 and V is TRBV20-1; D ambiguous. The CDR3 contains 13 residues. The V gene's germline CDR1 is DFQATT and CDR2 SNEGSKA (reference sequence). Trimming removed 0 bases from V and 7 bases from J, with 9 bases in between. The CDR3 region is CSAREARSGELFF. CDR3 nucleotides: TGCAGTGCTAGAGAGGCCCGGAGCGGGGAGCTGTTTTTT.

This rearrangement joins TRBV20-1 to TRBJ2-7; D ambiguous. This CDR3 is built from 14 residues. From germline, CDR1 is DFQATT and CDR2 SNEGSKA (reference sequence). Trimming pared 0 bases from V and 3 bases from J, leaving 12 bases between. The CDR3 reads CSAREENGYYEQYF. In DNA form, the CDR3 reads TGCAGTGCTAGAGAAGAAAACGGCTACTACGAGCAGTACTTC.

The gene calls are TRBV27 and TRBJ1-5; possibly TRBD1 for D (6 bases). Trimming pared 4 bases from V and 8 bases from J, leaving 12 bases between. The CDR3 length is 13 residues. From germline, CDR1 is MNHEY and CDR2 SMNVEV (reference sequence). CDR3 in amino acids: CASSWGRDKPQHF. The CDR3 DNA is TGTGCCAGCAGTTGGGGCAGGGACAAGCCCCAGCATTTT.

The rearrangement joins TRBV6-6 to TRBJ1-6, with 7 bases identical to TRBD1. This CDR3 region has 15 residues. Germline lookup yields CDR1 MNHNY and CDR2 SVGAGI (reference sequence). Germline trimming cut 6 bases from V and 9 bases from J; bases unmatched to any gene: 11. The CDR3 coding sequence is TGTGCCAGCAGCGATCGACAGGGCTTTTCTTCACCCCTCCACTTT. This gives the protein CASSDRQGFSSPLHF.

The V and J genes are TRBV18 and TRBJ1-6; D is possibly TRBD1 (5 bases). CDR3 length: 11 amino acids. The ends were cut back, 6 bases at V and 12 bases at J, with 9 bases in the middle. In germline, CDR1 is KGHSH, CDR2 LQKENI. This chain's CDR3 is CASSQGEPLHF. Here the CDR3 DNA reads TGTGCCAGCTCGCAGGGCGAACCCCTCCACTTT.

This clonotype was detected a few times. CDR3 nucleotides: TGCAGTGCTATCCTAGCCGATCCCGGGGGCTACACCTTC. Its translation: CSAILADPGGYTF. The chain is built from TRBV20-1 and TRBJ1-2; D call uncertain. CDR3 length: 13 amino acids. V was clipped by 4 bases and J by 8 bases, with 17 bases between them. Germline CDR1 and CDR2: DFQATT and SNEGSKA (reference sequence).

The rearrangement uses TRBV18 and TRBJ1-1; no reliable D call. The CDR3 runs 14 residues. V was shortened by 3 bases and J by 2 bases, with 10 bases between the two germline ends. From germline, CDR1 is KGHSH and CDR2 LQKENI. In nucleotides, the CDR3 is TGTGCCAGCTCACCCGTAGCAGGCAACACTGAAGCTTTCTTT. The encoded protein is CASSPVAGNTEAFF.

V gene TRBV5-1 combines with J gene TRBJ1-6; TRBD1 agrees at 7 bases. The germline V gene encodes CDR1 SGHRS and CDR2 YFSETQ. The CDR3 is 15 residues long. V lost 3 bases, J lost 13 bases, and 13 bases stayed unmatched. CDR3: CASSYSGTALSPLHF. CDR3 in DNA: TGCGCCAGCAGCTACTCCGGGACAGCGCTTTCTCCCCTCCACTTT. Looking up the rest from reference TRBV5-1 and TRBJ1-6 gives the full variable domain: KAGVTQTPRYLIKTRGQQVTLSCSPISGHRSVSWYQQTPGQGLQFLFEYFSETQRNKGNFPGRFSGRQFSNSRSEMNVSTLELGDSALYLCASSYSGTALSPLHFGNGTRLTVT.

This clonotype was seen a handful of times. The chain carries TRBV5-1 and TRBJ1-5; D gene uncertain. CDR1 SGHRS and CDR2 YFSETQ come from the germline V gene. Trimming cost V 4 bases and J 9 bases, with 20 bases left between them. This CDR3 spans 15 amino acids. As DNA, the CDR3 is TGCGCCAGCAGCCCAATGGGAGCCCCAGAGATGCCCCAGCATTTT. Translated: CASSPMGAPEMPQHF.

This chain joins TRBV6-5 and TRBJ2-7, with D perhaps TRBD1 (5 bases). Germline V gene sequence: CDR1 MNHEY, CDR2 SVGAGI. The CDR3 extends over 13 amino acids. Trimming cost V 2 bases and J 3 bases, with 8 bases left between them. Here the CDR3 DNA reads TGTGCCAGCAGTTACGACAGATTCTACGAGCAGTACTTC. Amino acid sequence: CASSYDRFYEQYF.

This chain links TRBV12-3 or TRBV12-4 with TRBJ2-3, with D perhaps matching TRBD1 (5 bases). The CDR3 spans 16 residues. V dropped 5 bases and J dropped 0 bases, with 15 bases sitting between them. The CDR3 DNA follows: TGTGCCAGCAGTCCCCGGACAACCTCTAGCACAGATACGCAGTATTTT. As protein: CASSPRTTSSTDTQYF.

The chain employs TRBV7-9 and TRBJ1-4; D is ambiguous. This CDR3 is 12 amino acids long. CDR1 and CDR2 (germline): SEHNR, FQNEAQ (reference sequence). The ends were cut back, 5 bases at V and 5 bases at J, with 6 bases in the middle. Written as DNA, the CDR3 is TGTGCCAGCAGCCTCGCCAATGAAAAACTGTTTTTT. Translated, it gives CASSLANEKLFF.

This clonotype was picked up a small number of times. V usage is TRBV3-1 and J usage is TRBJ2-1; 8 nucleotides match TRBD2. V trimming: 6 bases; J trimming: 7 bases; junction bases outside the gene matches: 11. Germline V gene lookup returns CDR1 LGHDT and CDR2 YNNKEL (reference sequence). The CDR3 consists of 15 residues. CDR3 residues: CASRPTSDRRNEQFF. The CDR3 nucleotides read TGTGCCAGCAGACCGACTAGCGACAGAAGAAATGAGCAGTTCTTC.

This clonotype was observed a few times. This chain uses TRBV20-1 with TRBJ2-3; D is unresolved. Trimming took 0 bases from V and 5 from J, leaving 3 bases between them. The CDR3 loop spans 11 amino acids. The germline gives CDR1 DFQATT, CDR2 SNEGSKA (reference sequence). CDR3 loop: CSARDGDTQYF. DNA for the CDR3: TGCAGTGCTAGAGATGGAGATACGCAGTATTTT.

This clonotype qualifies as medium-sized. The CDR3, as DNA: TGTGCCAGCAGCCTCCTAGGGACTTCAAATGAGCAGTTCTTC. This gives the protein CASSLLGTSNEQFF. The chain is built from TRBV7-3 and TRBJ2-1; weak D call: TRBD2 (6 bases). With 5 bases removed from V and 7 bases from J, the gap between germline ends came to 15 bases. CDR1 and CDR2 from the germline V gene are SGHTA and FQGTGA. CDR3 size: 14 residues.